The present T cell receptor beta chain was sequenced within a study of beta chain features in type 1 diabetes. Study-level findings and limits: Moderately but significantly shorter TCRB CDR3s were found in Type 1 diabetes patients in all four CD4+ subsets.

Purities in excess of 98% were seen in all sorted populations. The sequenced template was cDNA made from the entire isolated RNA. Data came from immunoSEQ multiplex PCR; TCRdb stores just in-frame clones and leaves some out. Among approximately 15,000 clones, roughly 76% were seen once, and the ten largest hold approximately 0.31%. As for this clone: Its specificity is unknown.

Germline CDR1 SGHNT, CDR2 YENEEA. Trimming stripped 6 bases from V and 0 bases from J, with 23 bases between. The CDR3 spans 19 residues. Sequencing used stem cell memory CD4+ T cells from blood. This receptor was identified in a woman in her late teens or twenties with type 1 diabetes. The V and J genes are TRBV11-3 and TRBJ2-2; possible D gene TRBD2, 6 bases. The CDR3 loop reads CASRGQIGSGEANTGELFF. Here the CDR3 DNA reads TGTGCCAGCAGGGGTCAAATCGGTAGCGGAGAAGCGAACACCGGGGAGCTGTTTTTT.